Listed here are 28 T cell receptor beta chains from one sample, sequenced in a study of read filtering for tumor transcriptome and immune sequencing. From 300 to 400 ng of RNA, a library with molecular barcoded alpha/delta and beta/gamma adaptors was made. TCRdb reprocessed the reads with MiXCR, giving one entry per CDR3 protein. The table records 30,000 to 35,000 distinct CDR3 sequences, approximately 17% of them present only once. Input material: a population of CD138-negative cells sorted from bone marrow. These receptor sequences come from a donor at least 40 years old with multiple myeloma.

This clonotype was recorded many times. CDR3 residues: CASTSRQIEAFF. DNA for the CDR3: TGTGCCAGTACTTCCCGACAGATTGAAGCTTTCTTT. V usage is TRBV19 and J usage is TRBJ1-1, with D perhaps TRBD1 (5 bases). This CDR3 has 12 amino acids. Trimming took 7 bases from V and 7 from J, leaving 13 bases between them. Germline V lookup: CDR1 LNHDA, CDR2 SQIVND (reference sequence).

This clonotype has at least ten counts. The CDR3 reads CASSFGGLAENEQFF. The CDR3 DNA reads as TGTGCCAGCAGCTTTGGGGGACTAGCGGAGAATGAGCAGTTCTTC. V gene TRBV6-5 combines with J gene TRBJ2-1; 11 bases agree with TRBD2. CDR3 length: 15 amino acids. Trimming at V came to 6 bases and at J to 7 bases, leaving 8 bases not matched to a gene. The germline gives CDR1 MNHEY, CDR2 SVGAGI.

On this clonotype: One end of the junction does not line up with germline, which may come from a read error. This chain links TRBV30 with TRBJ2-7; D is unclear. Per germline, CDR1 GTSNPN and CDR2 SVGIG (reference sequence). This CDR3 is 11 amino acids long. CDR3 bases: TGTGGCTGGAGTGTACCCGGAGAGCAGTACTTC. It translates to CGWSVPGEQYF.

This sequence joins TRBV5-4 and TRBJ1-1; D unresolved. The germline V gene encodes CDR1 SGHNT and CDR2 YYREEE (reference sequence). Trimming pared 1 base from V and 1 base from J, leaving 5 bases between. This CDR3 contains 13 residues. Here the CDR3 DNA reads TGTGCCAGCAGCTTGACGCGGAACACTGAAGCTTTCTTT. It codes for CASSLTRNTEAFF.

Details on this clonotype: Possible read error: a much larger clone is one base away. The rearrangement links TRBV29-1 to TRBJ1-3, with 7 bases identical to TRBD1. The CDR3 extends over 14 amino acids. Germline assignment: CDR1 SQVTM and CDR2 ANQGSEA. DNA of the CDR3: TGCAGCGCTGGAAGGGACAGCTCTGGAAACACCGTATATTTT. It specifies CSAGRDSSGNTVYF.

This clonotype came up many times. The V and J genes are TRBV28 and TRBJ2-7; 9 bases agree with TRBD1. Germline V gives CDR1 MDHEN, CDR2 SYDVKM. The CDR3 has 11 amino acids. Trimming took 7 bases from V and 11 from J; bases not matched to a gene: 6. CDR3 in amino acids: CASTLQGAEYF. CDR3 bases: TGTGCCAGCACCTTACAGGGGGCTGAGTACTTC.

Ten or more counts support this clonotype. V gene TRBV3-1 combines with J gene TRBJ2-6; D gene uncertain. The V end was cut by 0 bases, the J end by 0 bases, with 6 bases between. Germline V lookup: CDR1 LGHDT, CDR2 YNNKEL (reference sequence). This CDR3 contains 16 residues. CDR3 residues: CASSQDVPSGANVLTF. CDR3 nucleotides: TGTGCCAGCAGCCAAGACGTACCCTCTGGGGCCAACGTCCTGACTTTC.

This clonotype was counted many times. This sequence joins TRBV6-1 and TRBJ2-2, with D perhaps matching TRBD2 (5 bases). Trimming shortened V by 3 bases and J by 7 bases, and 12 bases separated the two germline ends. Germline V gives CDR1 MNHNS, CDR2 SASEGT. CDR3 length: 14 residues. CDR3 region: CASSEFREIGELFF. The CDR3 nucleotides read TGTGCCAGCAGTGAGTTTCGGGAAATCGGGGAGCTGTTTTTT.

This clonotype showed up many times. The chain recombines TRBV20-1 with TRBJ2-7; no firm D call. The CDR3 has 16 amino acids. Germline CDR1 reads DFQATT; CDR2 reads SNEGSKA (reference sequence). The germline V and J ends were trimmed by 0 bases and 3 bases, with 18 bases remaining between them. The CDR3 DNA reads TGCAGTGCTAGAGATTTTATCACTGGTAGTGTCTACGAGCAGTACTTC. This sequence encodes CSARDFITGSVYEQYF.

Concerning this clonotype: A single base separates this from a much larger clone, so it may be a read error. The chain couples TRBV5-1 to TRBJ1-1, with 7 bases lining up with TRBD1. CDR1 and CDR2 (germline): SGHRS, YFSETQ. The CDR3 loop spans 14 amino acids. The CDR3 loop is CASSSGTAKHEAYF. The CDR3 DNA reads TGCGCCAGCAGCTCCGGGACAGCCAAGCACGAAGCTTACTTT.

This clonotype was observed at least ten times. The genes are TRBV5-6 and TRBJ2-5; D unclear. Trimming took off 1 base at V and 2 bases at J, with 12 bases between the two ends. Germline loops: CDR1 SGHDT, CDR2 YYEEEE. The CDR3 runs to 15 residues. The CDR3 coding sequence is TGTGCCAGCAGCTTGCGGCAAGACGGACAAGAGACCCAGTACTTC. It encodes CASSLRQDGQETQYF.

This clonotype came up many times. The CDR3 loop is CASSEGPALSQETQYF. Written as DNA, the CDR3 is TGTGCCAGCAGTGAAGGCCCCGCATTAAGTCAAGAGACCCAGTACTTC. The rearrangement joins TRBV2 to TRBJ2-5; D ambiguous. Trimming stripped 1 base from V and 2 bases from J, with 14 bases between. CDR1 SNHLY and CDR2 FYNNEI come from the germline V gene. This CDR3 contains 16 residues.

V is TRBV5-1 and J is TRBJ2-1; tentatively, D is TRBD1 (5 bases). V shed 4 bases and J shed 5 bases, with 13 bases lying between them. The CDR3 spans 14 residues. Germline CDR1 is SGHRS and CDR2 is YFSETQ. The DNA of the CDR3 is TGCGCCAGCAGCCCCGGACACTCAGACAATGAGCAGTTCTTC. Translation: CASSPGHSDNEQFF.

By its share, this clonotype is medium-sized. The rearrangement links TRBV20-1 to TRBJ2-1; D unresolved. From germline, CDR1 is DFQATT and CDR2 SNEGSKA (reference sequence). The V end was cut by 3 bases, the J end by 7 bases, with 16 bases between. This CDR3 is 14 amino acids long. CDR3 nucleotides: TGCAGTGCTAGGGAAAGCGAGATAGGGAATGAGCAGTTCTTC. As protein: CSARESEIGNEQFF.

This clonotype has only a few counts. The chain uses TRBV6-6 and TRBJ2-7; D is possibly TRBD2 (5 bases). Germline V gene data show CDR1 as MNHNY and CDR2 as SVGAGI (reference sequence). The CDR3 has 13 amino acids. V lost 10 bases, J lost 6 bases, and 19 bases lay in between. The CDR3 here is CATLQIPRGEQYF. In DNA, the CDR3 is TGTGCCACCCTGCAGATTCCCCGGGGCGAGCAGTACTTC.

CDR3: CASSVGRETQYF. CDR3 nucleotide sequence: TGCGCCAGCAGTGTGGGCCGAGAGACCCAGTACTTC. The chain couples TRBV5-1 to TRBJ2-5; unclear D gene. V was pared by 5 bases and J by 4 bases, with 9 bases between. Germline V gives CDR1 SGHRS, CDR2 YFSETQ. CDR3 length: 12 amino acids.

At least ten counts were recorded for this clonotype. The rearrangement links TRBV7-9 to TRBJ2-5; D is unresolved. The germline gives CDR1 SEHNR, CDR2 FQNEAQ (reference sequence). Trimming stripped 1 base from V and 1 base from J, with 7 bases between. CDR3 length: 14 amino acids. The CDR3, as DNA: TGTGCCAGCAGCTTAGTAACGCGCCAAGAGACCCAGTACTTC. Amino acid sequence: CASSLVTRQETQYF.

The chain carries TRBV7-9 and TRBJ1-3, with unresolved D. This CDR3 has 13 residues. V was pared by 7 bases and J by 2 bases, with 9 bases between. CDR1 is SEHNR, CDR2 FQNEAQ, per germline (reference sequence). This CDR3 reads CASIGEAGNTIYF. CDR3 in DNA: TGTGCCAGCATCGGAGAAGCTGGAAACACCATATATTTT.

This clonotype was seen repeatedly, ten times or more. The chain couples TRBV29-1 to TRBJ2-3; TRBD2 is a possible D gene (6 bases). The CDR3 spans 12 residues. Germline V gene sequence: CDR1 SQVTM, CDR2 ANQGSEA. V was pared by 7 bases and J by 4 bases, with 12 bases between. The CDR3 nucleotides are TGCAGCGCTACTTGGGGGGCAGATACGCAGTATTTT. This encodes CSATWGADTQYF.

In its sample, this clonotype was seen many times. V is TRBV12-3 or TRBV12-4 and J is TRBJ1-6; 7 bases line up with TRBD1. Germline trimming cut 1 base from V and 6 bases from J; bases unmatched to any gene: 0. The CDR3 extends over 14 amino acids. The CDR3 loop reads CASSLGDSNSPLHF. The CDR3 DNA is TGTGCCAGCAGTTTAGGGGACAGTAATTCACCCCTCCACTTT.

V is TRBV4-1 and J is TRBJ2-7; D remains ambiguous. Germline CDR1 is MGHRA and CDR2 is YSYEKL. V gave up 4 bases and J gave up 5 bases, with 12 bases separating them. This CDR3 spans 13 amino acids. Here the CDR3 DNA reads TGCGCCAGCAGCCCCGACCTTAAAAACGAGCAGTACTTC. It specifies CASSPDLKNEQYF.

This clonotype was seen many times. The V call is TRBV3-1, the J call TRBJ2-7, with D perhaps matching TRBD1 (6 bases). The CDR3 spans 14 residues. V shed 5 bases and J shed 5 bases, with 16 bases lying between them. Germline assignment: CDR1 LGHDT and CDR2 YNNKEL (reference sequence). The CDR3 region has the DNA TGTGCCAGCAGCTCAGCCACCGCAGGGGACGAGCAGTACTTC. This codes for CASSSATAGDEQYF.

This clonotype occurred many times. The CDR3 reads CASSESWGRNTEAFF. The CDR3 DNA reads TGCGCCAGCAGTGAGTCTTGGGGGCGGAACACTGAAGCTTTCTTT. This chain links TRBV10-1 with TRBJ1-1; D may be TRBD1 (6 bases). Germline CDR1 WNHNN, CDR2 SYGVQD (reference sequence). The CDR3 is 15 residues long. Trimming took off 0 bases at V and 1 base at J, with 9 bases between the two ends.

This clonotype was recorded many times. CDR3 sequence reads: CASSPPGYGGAHQETQYF. As DNA, the CDR3 is TGTGCCAGCTCACCACCGGGATATGGGGGCGCTCATCAAGAGACCCAGTACTTC. The chain is built from TRBV18 and TRBJ2-5; TRBD1 might be the D (6 bases). CDR3 size: 18 residues. Trimming pared 0 bases from V and 2 bases from J, leaving 19 bases between. Germline V gene lookup returns CDR1 KGHSH and CDR2 LQKENI. The full variable domain, its missing parts supplied by reference TRBV18 and TRBJ2-5, is NAGVMQNPRHLVRRRGQEARLRCSPMKGHSHVYWYRQLPEEGLKFMVYLQKENIIDESGMPKERFSAEFPKEGPSILRIQQVVRGDSAAYFCASSPPGYGGAHQETQYFGPGTRLLVL.

Ten or more counts support this clonotype. The chain carries TRBV11-2 and TRBJ1-2; D remains unclear. Germline assignment: CDR1 SGHAT and CDR2 FQNNGV. The V end was cut by 6 bases, the J end by 3 bases, with 11 bases between. CDR3 length: 13 amino acids. The CDR3 sequence is CASSHGVDYGYTF. The CDR3 DNA reads TGTGCCAGCAGTCACGGAGTTGACTATGGCTACACCTTC.

Many counts were recorded for this clonotype. CDR3 nucleotides: TGTGCCAGCACTCGGACTAGCGGGGGGTACAACTACGAGCAGTACTTC. Translation gives CASTRTSGGYNYEQYF. The chain links TRBV5-6 to TRBJ2-7; 14 positions match TRBD2. Looked up from germline, CDR1 is SGHDT and CDR2 is YYEEEE. V shed 6 bases and J 3 bases; nucleotides not matched to a gene: 8. CDR3 length equals 16 residues.

Comment on this clonotype: Mismatch with germline at one junction end may stem from a read error. This sequence joins TRBV7-2 and TRBJ1-1; D not certain. This CDR3 has 13 residues. Germline assignment: CDR1 SGHTA and CDR2 FQGNSA. The CDR3 nucleotides read TGTGCCAGCAGCCCCCCTTGGAGCACTGGAGCTCTCTTT. It codes for CASSPPWSTGALF.

Judged by abundance, this clonotype is medium-sized. This chain joins TRBV5-4 and TRBJ2-7; 7 positions agree with TRBD1. V gave up 4 bases and J gave up 5 bases; unmatched junction bases: 15. CDR1 and CDR2 (germline): SGHNT, YYREEE (reference sequence). The CDR3 length is 16 residues. The CDR3 here is CASSPVDRALLHEQYF. In nucleotides, the CDR3 is TGTGCCAGCAGCCCGGTAGACAGGGCGCTCCTCCACGAGCAGTACTTC.